This T cell receptor (beta chain) stems from a study of blood T cells in healthy people across ages. Combining a sample-barcoded 5' primer with a J-beta primer mix, a second PCR ran for about 7 to 12 cycles. TCRdb fed the 5' RACE reads into MiXCR, producing one record per CDR3 protein. The top ten clones hold around 3% of a sample with about 780,000 distinct CDR3 sequences, roughly 25% of them seen once. They isolated at least 6 million PBMCs from each sample. In addition, the sample was reused for a study of T cells of mothers and their children.

Material for sequencing was blood. The sequence was obtained from a boy aged 5-17 years in good health.

The DNA of the CDR3 is TGCAGCGTTGAAGATCGGGGCAGGGGGACTGAAGCTTTCTTT. Translation: CSVEDRGRGTEAFF. The chain has TRBV29-1 and TRBJ1-1; TRBD1 agrees at 7 bases. Germline CDR1 reads SQVTM; CDR2 reads ANQGSEA. V shed 0 bases and J 5 bases; nucleotides not matched to a gene: 6. There are 14 residues in the CDR3.